Each of the 10 T cell receptor beta chains below was sequenced from the same sample in a study of blood T cell repertoires in COVID-19. Measured with immunoSEQ multiplex PCR; TCRdb has only the in-frame clones, and not every one. The data show over 350,000 clones, with roughly nine tenths seen just once and about 0.78% held by the top ten. The sequencing input was PBMCs or T cells enriched from blood (not recorded which). Receptor source: a woman aged 40 to 49 who had been exposed to COVID-19.

J is TRBJ1-3 and V is TRBV9; no reliable D call. CDR3 size: 14 residues. From germline, CDR1 is SGDLS and CDR2 YYNGEE. Between the trimmed V and J ends, which lost 3 bases and 0 bases, there was a span of 7 bases. The CDR3 is CASSAGNSGNTIYF. The CDR3 DNA sequence: TGTGCCAGCAGCGCGGGGAACTCTGGAAACACCATATATTTT.

The J gene is TRBJ1-3, the V gene TRBV10-1; weak D call: TRBD1 (6 bases). The CDR3 spans 16 residues. Germline loops: CDR1 WNHNN, CDR2 SYGVQD (reference sequence). V lost 5 bases and J 0 bases, leaving 14 bases between the germline ends. Here the CDR3 DNA reads TGCGCCAGCAGTCCTCGGACAGAGCCCTCTGGAAACACCATATATTTT. It specifies CASSPRTEPSGNTIYF.

The chain uses TRBV3-1 (or the pseudogene TRBV3-2) and TRBJ2-7, with D possibly being TRBD2 (6 bases). Per germline, CDR1 LGHDT and CDR2 YNNKEL (reference sequence). V lost 4 bases and J 0 bases, leaving 10 bases between the germline ends. The CDR3 has 14 residues. The CDR3 DNA reads as TGTGCCAGCAGCCCCCGGGAGTCCTCCTACGAGCAGTACTTC. Translation: CASSPRESSYEQYF.

V is TRBV28 and J is TRBJ1-1, with 8 bases lining up with TRBD1. From germline, CDR1 is MDHEN and CDR2 SYDVKM. The CDR3 extends over 14 amino acids. Losses at the gene ends were 6 bases for V and 7 bases for J; bases not matched to a gene: 10. CDR3: CASSPSTGEFEAFF. The CDR3 DNA is TGTGCCAGCAGCCCCTCGACAGGGGAGTTTGAAGCTTTCTTT.

This clone has just a few counts. The CDR3 reads CASRPSASYGTRSGNTIYF. DNA of the CDR3: TGTGCCAGCAGACCTTCGGCGAGTTACGGGACTCGCTCTGGAAACACCATATATTTT. The chain couples TRBV21-1 to TRBJ1-3. TRBV21-1 is a pseudogene locus. CDR3 length: 19 residues.

The V call is TRBV2, the J call TRBJ1-2, with D possibly matching TRBD1 (5 bases). The V gene lost 5 bases and the J gene lost 4 bases, with 11 bases spanning the gap. The CDR3 runs 13 residues. Germline loops: CDR1 SNHLY, CDR2 FYNNEI. The CDR3 nucleotides are TGTGCCAGCAGTCCAGACAGAAGCTATGGCTACACCTTC. It yields the protein CASSPDRSYGYTF.

CDR3 DNA: TGTGCCAGCAGCTTACTACTTGCGGGGAATGAGCAGTTCTTC. Encoded protein: CASSLLLAGNEQFF. The J gene is TRBJ2-1, the V gene TRBV7-8, with D possibly matching TRBD2 (6 bases). V was clipped by 2 bases and J by 7 bases, with 12 bases between them. Germline assignment: CDR1 SGHVS and CDR2 FQNEAQ. The CDR3 is made up of 14 amino acids.

In this sample, this clone turned up once. V and J are TRBV5-1 and TRBJ1-2, with 8 bases fitting TRBD1. With 0 bases clipped from V and 4 bases from J, the junction kept 2 bases outside the gene matches. Germline assignment: CDR1 SGHRS and CDR2 YFSETQ. The CDR3 consists of 14 residues. The chain's CDR3 is CASSLGTGTYGYTF. Here the CDR3 DNA reads TGCGCCAGCAGCTTGGGGACAGGGACCTATGGCTACACCTTC.

The chain combines TRBV2 with TRBJ2-5; D call uncertain. The CDR3 is 13 residues long. Trimming removed 1 base at V and 2 bases at J, with 5 bases between. Germline CDR1 and CDR2: SNHLY and FYNNEI. The CDR3 here is CASSEGRQETQYF. CDR3 bases: TGTGCCAGCAGTGAAGGCAGGCAAGAGACCCAGTACTTC.

The CDR3 nucleotides read TGCGCCAGCAGCCCGGGAGGGGGACTAGCGGTTAACGAGCAGTACTTC. Translation: CASSPGGGLAVNEQYF. The J gene is TRBJ2-7, the V gene TRBV5-1; 11 bases fit TRBD2. This CDR3 has 16 amino acids. The V gene end was trimmed by 4 bases and the J gene end by 5 bases; junction bases not matched to a gene: 11. Germline-derived CDR1 and CDR2 are SGHRS and YFSETQ.